This T cell receptor beta chain was documented in a study of blood T cell repertoires in COVID-19. Across the whole study: Both acute and convalescent COVID-19 samples were obtained from the United States, Italy and Spain. PBMCs, B-cell-depleted T cells, or T cells provided the cDNA or gDNA that made up the material.

As handled by the study authors: The authors estimated nucleated cell counts from reference gene primer amplification. Some clones are missing from TCRdb's copy, which holds only in-frame ones; the method was immunoSEQ multiplex PCR. That table supplies the V and J calls and clone size; D and trimming were determined from the DNA. This repertoire shows just over 95,000 clones, roughly 87% found once; its top ten account for 18%. The CDR3 loop spans 13 amino acids. Looked up from germline, CDR1 is ENHRY and CDR2 is SYGVKD. Trimming took 8 bases from V and 5 from J; bases not matched to a gene: 4. The specimen sequenced was peripheral blood. This sequence originates from a man older than 75 with acute or convalescent COVID-19. The J gene is TRBJ2-7, the V gene TRBV10-3, with 12 bases matching TRBD1. In nucleotides, the CDR3 is TGTGCCATCGGAGGGACAGGGGGCGACGAGCAGTACTTC. This translates into CAIGGTGGDEQYF.